This passage covers 25 T cell receptor beta chains from one sample sequenced in a study of molecular identifiers for immune sequencing clone quantification. Using its own MiXCR run on the PCR reads, TCRdb lists one record per CDR3 protein. This table holds a few hundred thousand distinct CDR3 sequences, about 23% found once. Specimen: naive CD8+ T cells from blood, with Jurkat cell RNA spiked in. Documented subset: FACS-sorted CD8+CD4-CCR7+CD45RA+ naive T cells. The receptors shown here come from a human donor in good health. Some libraries in this study had Jurkat cell RNA spiked in.

A word on this clonotype: This could be a read error, since a much larger clone is one nucleotide away. The CDR3 sequence: CASCNSGPVHTDTQYF. In nucleotides, the CDR3 is TGTGCCAGCTGCAATAGCGGCCCAGTACACACAGATACGCAGTATTTT. The chain combines TRBV28 with TRBJ2-3, with a possible D match to TRBD2 (6 bases). The V gene's germline CDR1 is MDHEN and CDR2 SYDVKM. Trimming stripped 8 bases from V and 2 bases from J, with 20 bases between. This CDR3 is built from 16 residues.

CDR3 nucleotide sequence: TGTGCCAGTAGTATTCTCCTCTACAATGAGCAGTTCTTC. Translated, it gives CASSILLYNEQFF. This sequence joins TRBV19 and TRBJ2-1; the D is unclear. V shed 3 bases and J shed 3 bases, with 6 bases lying between them. Germline assignment: CDR1 LNHDA and CDR2 SQIVND (reference sequence). This CDR3 region has 13 residues.

This chain connects TRBV3-1 to TRBJ2-6; D tentatively reads TRBD1 or TRBD2 (6 bases each). Germline CDR1 reads LGHDT; CDR2 reads YNNKEL (reference sequence). V dropped 1 base and J dropped 0 bases, with 13 bases sitting between them. The length of the CDR3 is 18 residues. The CDR3 sequence is CASSQGLEGVSGANVLTF. In DNA form, the CDR3 reads TGTGCCAGCAGCCAAGGGTTGGAGGGGGTCTCTGGGGCCAACGTCCTGACTTTC.

As concerns this clonotype: One end of the junction is discordant with germline, which a read error may explain. V and J are TRBV5-1 and TRBJ2-7; weak D call: TRBD2 (5 bases). Germline assignment: CDR1 SGHRS and CDR2 YFSETQ. The CDR3 is made up of 13 amino acids. This CDR3 reads CAGSSIPEDEQCF. The CDR3 coding sequence is TGCGCCGGCAGCTCGATCCCGGAGGACGAGCAGTGCTTC. Based on the CDR3 plus reference TRBV5-1 and TRBJ2-7, the full variable domain is KAGVTQTPRYLIKTRGQQVTLSCSPISGHRSVSWYQQTPGQGLQFLFEYFSETQRNKGNFPGRFSGRQFSNSRSEMNVSTLELGDSALYLCAGSSIPEDEQCFGPGTRLTVT.

With respect to this clonotype: Possible read error: a much larger clone is one base away. The chain has TRBV7-2 and TRBJ2-1, with a weak D call TRBD2 (6 bases). The CDR3 runs 15 residues. CDR1 and CDR2 from the germline V gene are SGHTA and FQGNSA. The DNA of the CDR3 is TGTGCCAGCAGCTTAGAGCGGGTCTCCTACAATGGGCAGTTCTTC. Its protein product is CASSLERVSYNGQFF.

About this clonotype itself: Possible read error: a much larger clone is one base away. The chain employs TRBV4-1 and TRBJ2-7; 8 bases are a match to TRBD1. With V trimmed by 8 bases and J by 7 bases, 10 bases remained unmatched. This CDR3 contains 13 residues. Germline-derived CDR1 and CDR2 are MGHRA and YSYEKL. The CDR3 nucleotides are TGCGCCAGCGCTCGGGACAGGATTAATGAGCAGTACTTC. Its protein product is CASARDRINEQYF.

The chain uses TRBV29-1 and TRBJ1-2; TRBD1 is a possible D gene (5 bases). The germline gives CDR1 SQVTM, CDR2 ANQGSEA. The CDR3 consists of 11 residues. V gave up 7 bases and J gave up 4 bases, with 10 bases separating them. CDR3 nucleotide sequence: TGCAGCGCCGACACAGGCTATGGCTACACCTTC. It specifies CSADTGYGYTF.

This clonotype was picked up a small number of times. This chain uses TRBV3-1 with TRBJ2-7; D not resolved. Germline V gives CDR1 LGHDT, CDR2 YNNKEL (reference sequence). The CDR3 is made up of 16 amino acids. The V gene lost 4 bases and the J gene lost 0 bases, with 16 bases spanning the gap. This chain's CDR3 is CASSPGPSLSSYEQYF. The CDR3 bases are TGTGCCAGCAGCCCAGGACCGAGTTTGAGCTCCTACGAGCAGTACTTC.

This clonotype was seen many times. The genes are TRBV28 and TRBJ1-5; D gene ambiguous. The length of the CDR3 is 12 residues. The germline gives CDR1 MDHEN, CDR2 SYDVKM. Deletions cut 3 bases from V and 7 bases from J, with 7 bases between. The CDR3 DNA reads TGTGCCAGCAGTTTTATTAGGCAGCCCCAGCATTTT. Residues: CASSFIRQPQHF. The full variable domain, in which reference TRBV28 and TRBJ1-5 provide the parts outside the CDR3, is DVKVTQSSRYLVKRTGEKVFLECVQDMDHENMFWYRQDPGLGLRLIYFSYDVKMKEKGDIPEGYSVSREKKERFSLILESASTNQTSMYLCASSFIRQPQHFGDGTRLSIL.

This clonotype was detected ten times or more. V and J are TRBV28 and TRBJ1-2, with D possibly matching TRBD1 (5 bases). With 8 bases removed from V and 7 bases from J, the gap between germline ends came to 11 bases. There are 11 residues in the CDR3. The germline V gene has CDR1 MDHEN and CDR2 SYDVKM. The CDR3 sequence is CASHGGFGYTF. As DNA, the CDR3 is TGTGCCAGCCACGGGGGATTTGGCTACACCTTC.

In this sample, this clonotype turned up many times. The chain is built from TRBV7-9 and TRBJ2-5; the D is unclear. Trimming cost V 0 bases and J 5 bases, with 10 bases left between them. The CDR3 is 14 amino acids. Germline V gives CDR1 SEHNR, CDR2 FQNEAQ (reference sequence). The CDR3: CASSLALRLETQYF. CDR3 in DNA: TGTGCCAGCAGCTTAGCGTTGAGGTTGGAGACCCAGTACTTC.

This clonotype appeared many times. The chain carries TRBV6-5 and TRBJ1-2; D gene uncertain. The CDR3 extends over 12 amino acids. The V end lost 4 bases, the J end lost 9 bases, and 12 bases lay between the germline ends. CDR1 is MNHEY and CDR2 is SVGAGI in the germline V gene. CDR3 amino acids: CASSFNKECYTF. CDR3 bases: TGTGCCAGCAGTTTTAACAAAGAGTGCTACACCTTC.

This clonotype has ten or more counts. The CDR3 loop is CASRFPGDRVDYYGYTF. CDR3 nucleotides: TGTGCCAGCAGGTTCCCAGGGGACAGGGTTGACTACTATGGCTACACCTTC. The chain recombines TRBV21-1 with TRBJ1-2; the D call of TRBD1 is as the table states it, not checked on the DNA. TRBV21-1 is a recognized pseudogene. The CDR3 loop spans 17 amino acids.

Ten or more counts support this clonotype. The J gene is TRBJ1-1, the V gene TRBV20-1; tentative D call: TRBD1 (5 bases). This CDR3 has 17 amino acids. The germline V gene encodes CDR1 DFQATT and CDR2 SNEGSKA (reference sequence). Trimming stripped 4 bases from V and 1 base from J, with 22 bases between. In DNA, the CDR3 is TGCAGTGCTAAGGGGATAATTGGGGTTTCAGCGAACACTGAAGCTTTCTTT. Amino acids: CSAKGIIGVSANTEAFF.

In this sample, this clonotype turned up a few times. For the CDR3, the DNA is TGCAGCGTTGAGGGTACGCGCAGAAGCCAAGAGACCCAGTACTTC. As protein: CSVEGTRRSQETQYF. This rearrangement joins TRBV29-1 to TRBJ2-5; D ambiguous. The CDR3 loop spans 15 amino acids. CDR1 is SQVTM, CDR2 ANQGSEA, per germline. Trimming left V 3 bases short and J 1 base short, with 15 bases between.

This clonotype was recorded once. The chain carries TRBV11-2 and TRBJ2-1, with 13 positions matching TRBD2. The junction had 8 bases not matched to a gene; V was cut back by 3 bases and J by 0 bases. The CDR3 loop spans 19 amino acids. Germline lookup yields CDR1 SGHAT and CDR2 FQNNGV. CDR3 amino acids: CASSLGGLAGPSSYNEQFF. Written as DNA, the CDR3 is TGTGCCAGCAGCTTGGGGGGACTAGCGGGGCCGAGCTCCTACAATGAGCAGTTCTTC.

This clonotype has just a few counts. This sequence joins TRBV9 and TRBJ2-5; D possibly corresponds to TRBD2 (5 bases). V shed 0 bases and J shed 1 base, with 10 bases lying between them. The CDR3 consists of 15 residues. Germline assignment: CDR1 SGDLS and CDR2 YYNGEE. CDR3 DNA sequence: TGTGCCAGCAGCGTAGGAGGGCAGACCCAAGAGACCCAGTACTTC. Amino acids: CASSVGGQTQETQYF. The whole variable domain, filled in from reference TRBV9 and TRBJ2-5, reads DSGVTQTPKHLITATGQRVTLRCSPRSGDLSVYWYQQSLDQGLQFLIQYYNGEERAKGNILERFSAQQFPDLHSELNLSSLELGDSALYFCASSVGGQTQETQYFGPGTRLLVL.

V and J are TRBV4-1 and TRBJ2-5; D gene unclear. The CDR3 has 12 residues. V was shortened by 1 base and J by 7 bases, with 7 bases between the two germline ends. The germline gives CDR1 MGHRA, CDR2 YSYEKL. This chain's CDR3 is CASSQGVGTQYF. The CDR3 region has the DNA TGCGCCAGCAGCCAAGGGGTCGGGACCCAGTACTTC.

The chain's CDR3 is CASGLPYGGTDTQYF. DNA of the CDR3: TGTGCTAGTGGTTTACCTTACGGGGGCACAGATACGCAGTATTTT. This chain connects TRBV12-5 to TRBJ2-3; a weak D match, TRBD2 (5 bases). The germline V and J ends were trimmed by 3 bases and 1 base, with 11 bases remaining between them. Germline-derived CDR1 and CDR2 are LGHNT and FRNRAP. The CDR3 has 15 residues.

The table lists this clonotype with a few counts. The chain carries TRBV27 and TRBJ1-1, with 10 bases aligning to TRBD1. The germline gives CDR1 MNHEY, CDR2 SMNVEV (reference sequence). V dropped 6 bases and J dropped 3; count of bases not matched to a gene: 4. This CDR3 has 14 residues. The CDR3 DNA is TGTGCCAGCAGAGACAGGGGGCGCGACACTGAAGCTTTCTTT. Translation gives CASRDRGRDTEAFF.

This clonotype is a singleton in its sample. The chain is built from TRBV7-6 and TRBJ2-7; 7 nucleotides line up with TRBD1. CDR3 length: 15 residues. V trimming: 4 bases; J trimming: 4 bases; junction bases outside the gene matches: 10. Germline-derived CDR1 and CDR2 are SGHVS and FNYEAQ. Written as DNA, the CDR3 is TGTGCCAGCAGCTGGGGACAGCCGGGCCAATACGAGCAGTACTTC. Amino acids: CASSWGQPGQYEQYF. Full variable domain (missing parts from reference TRBV7-6 and TRBJ2-7): GAGVSQSPRYKVTKRGQDVALRCDPISGHVSLYWYRQALGQGPEFLTYFNYEAQQDKSGLPNDRFSAERPEGSISTLTIQRTEQRDSAMYRCASSWGQPGQYEQYFGPGTRLTVT.

Of note for this clonotype: A much bigger clone sits one base away, suggesting this may be a read error. The CDR3 spells CASSQGSSGTEASF. In nucleotides, the CDR3 is TGCGCCAGCAGCCAAGGGTCTTCAGGCACTGAAGCTTCCTTT. This chain joins TRBV4-3 and TRBJ1-1; D gene uncertain. CDR3 length: 14 amino acids. Per the germline V gene, CDR1 is LGHNA and CDR2 is YSLEER.

Concerning this clonotype itself: This may arise from a read error, as a much more abundant clone is one base away. This rearrangement joins TRBV30 to TRBJ2-2; tentatively, D is TRBD1 (6 bases). Germline lookup yields CDR1 GTSNPN and CDR2 SVGIG (reference sequence). The CDR3 spans 11 residues. The chain's CDR3 is CALDSTRELFF. The CDR3 DNA follows: TGTGCCTTGGACAGCACCAGGGAGCTGTTTTTT.

The rearrangement joins TRBV13 to TRBJ2-7, with TRBD1 matching 9 bases. V lost 8 bases, J lost 7 bases, and 15 bases stayed unmatched. This CDR3 is 15 amino acids long. Germline CDR1 and CDR2: PRHDT and FYEKMQ (reference sequence). CDR3 DNA: TGTGCCAGCGGGCTTTCGGACAGGGGCCCAGGGGAGCAGTACTTC. Residues: CASGLSDRGPGEQYF. Combining the CDR3 with reference TRBV13 and TRBJ2-7 gives the whole variable domain AAGVIQSPRHLIKEKRETATLKCYPIPRHDTVYWYQQGPGQDPQFLISFYEKMQSDKGSIPDRFSAQQFSDYHSELNMSSLELGDSALYFCASGLSDRGPGEQYFGPGTRLTVT.

This sequence joins TRBV4-3 and TRBJ2-3; 7 nucleotides align to TRBD2. Losses at the gene ends were 0 bases for V and 2 bases for J; bases not matched to a gene: 5. This CDR3 region has 16 residues. Germline values: CDR1 LGHNA, CDR2 YSLEER. The CDR3 loop is CASSQDRTSSTDTQYF. In nucleotides, the CDR3 is TGCGCCAGCAGCCAAGACCGGACTAGTTCCACAGATACGCAGTATTTT.